This T cell receptor beta chain was recovered during a study of neurological immune-mediated disorders. Note on this clonotype: The DNA is omitted, as the CDR3 cannot be located on it reliably, and the CDR3 follows TCRdb's listing.

TCRdb called the 5' RACE reads again in MiXCR, with one record for every CDR3 protein. The repertoire consists of 15,000 to 20,000 distinct CDR3 sequences, with about 14% occurring once and the leading ten covering 7.8%. Looked up from germline, CDR1 is LGHNA and CDR2 is YNFKEQ. Termini included, the CDR3 measures 21 amino acids. The chain recombines TRBV4-2 with TRBJ1-3. Sequencing used CD4+ T cells from blood. The TCR comes from a woman aged 60-75 years with HTLV-1-associated myelopathy (HAM/TSP). CDR3 in amino acids: CASSFYICSATPPGGGNTIYF.